The rows below give T cell receptor beta chains drawn from one sample of a study of shared clonotypes between healthy human individuals. Produced via immunoSEQ multiplex PCR; TCRdb's table is partial and in-frame only. The sample holds under 650,000 clones; less than 96% are singletons and the top ten take approximately 0.06%. Sequencing was performed on naive CD4+ T cells sorted from blood. The origin of the receptors is a woman in her thirties in good health. CDR3s leave out the opening cysteine and the closing phenylalanine or tryptophan. Each record gives: CDR3 length, D gene, J gene, V gene, CDR3 protein. D genes are given only for firm matches.

18	-	TRBJ1-4	TRBV14	ASSQLTWGGIFSANEKLF
12	-	TRBJ2-3	TRBV7-7	ASSQTESTDTQY
13	TRBD2	TRBJ2-1	TRBV19	ASSELAAIYNEQF
12	-	TRBJ2-5	TRBV7-9	ASSRGTARETQY
11	-	TRBJ1-1	TRBV2	ASSEQGNTEAF
11	-	TRBJ1-2	TRBV2	ASSLNSVYGYT
9	-	TRBJ2-1	TRBV19	ASRYRNEQF
14	TRBD2	TRBJ2-5	TRBV7-8	ASSLFTSGNQETQY
13	-	TRBJ1-1	TRBV18	ASSTKQGTNTEAF
13	TRBD2	TRBJ2-2	TRBV28	ASRLAGANTGELF
12	-	TRBJ2-1	TRBV28	ASSLVGRGDEQF
10	-	TRBJ1-2	TRBV28	ASSYDPYGYT
14	-	TRBJ1-4	TRBV6-6	ASSYSSSSTNEKLF
11	-	TRBJ1-2	TRBV19	ASSIANLPGYT
12	TRBD1	TRBJ2-7	TRBV7-8	ASSLDRGAYEQY
17	TRBD2	TRBJ2-7	TRBV7-9	ASSLARDWGTSGRGEQY
12	-	TRBJ1-4	TRBV6-6	ASSSRQSNEKLF
11	TRBD2	TRBJ2-5	TRBV6-1	ASNRRLAETQY
12	-	TRBJ2-1	TRBV4-1	ASSRQRLVNEQF
13	-	TRBJ2-7	TRBV10-2	ASTSRREPAREQY
17	TRBD1	TRBJ2-1	TRBV28	ASSFRRKTDRERYNEQF
12	TRBD2	TRBJ2-1	TRBV10-2	ASTASGYYNEQF
13	TRBD2	TRBJ2-1	TRBV11-3	ASSLEGTSGLRQF
14	-	TRBJ2-2	TRBV11-2	ASSQKGGVWTGELF
13	-	TRBJ2-1	TRBV4-2	ASSQGGILLNEQF
11	-	TRBJ2-5	TRBV29-1	SVEKEGFETQY
12	-	TRBJ2-7	TRBV18	ASSSSSASYEQY
13	TRBD1	TRBJ1-2	TRBV10-2	ASSARTGTAYGYT
16	-	TRBJ2-5	TRBV7-9	ASSLGYWGEIEGETQY
12	TRBD1	-	TRBV28	ASSTGQPTYEQY
13	TRBD1	TRBJ1-1	TRBV6-1	ASSEWAGGMSEAF
11	-	TRBJ2-7	TRBV28	ASSLYRAGEQY
14	-	TRBJ1-3	TRBV9	ASSVEVSEAGDTIY
12	-	TRBJ2-2	TRBV6-4	ASSEGIHTGELF
13	-	TRBJ2-7	TRBV11-1	ASSRGHSGIEEQY
12	-	TRBJ2-2	TRBV5-4	ASSLDGHTGELF
13	-	TRBJ1-2	TRBV19	ASSLPSDRSRYRT
15	TRBD2	TRBJ2-5	TRBV11-2	ASSFRHSSGSWETQY
16	TRBD2	TRBJ2-7	TRBV5-3	ARSLGTSGRVGSYEQY
13	TRBD1	TRBJ1-4	TRBV19	ASSTPGQGREKLF
11	-	TRBJ2-7	TRBV27	ASSSPVGAEQY
12	TRBD2	TRBJ2-7	TRBV6-5	ASRLAQSSYEQY
14	-	TRBJ1-5	TRBV27	ASSFRAGSGDQPQH
13	-	TRBJ2-1	TRBV7-9	ASSPPPRGFNEQF
13	-	TRBJ2-1	TRBV11-2	ASSLAGVSYNEQF
14	TRBD2	TRBJ2-5	TRBV28	ASSLSTGSGRQTQY
15	TRBD1	TRBJ2-7	TRBV30	AWTQGAKRALSYEQY
13	-	TRBJ2-1	TRBV6-6	ASSPEGVFSNEQF
12	TRBD2	TRBJ2-1	TRBV6-5	ASSSGRALNEQF
13	-	TRBJ2-1	TRBV5-4	ASSLNSGRGNEQF
16	TRBD2	TRBJ2-5	TRBV4-1	ASSQDRLAGGIQETQY
13	-	TRBJ2-3	TRBV27	ASSFFPPPPDTQY
11	-	TRBJ2-3	TRBV10-3	AISAADPDTQY
12	-	TRBJ1-1	TRBV28	ASSLSGAPLEAF